These 27 T cell receptor beta chains share one sample of origin, sequenced in a study of cytomegalovirus exposure and HLA in healthy donors. Amplification used 60 Vbeta primers and 13 Jbeta primers. Sequencing used immunoSEQ multiplex PCR; TCRdb keeps in-frame clones, though not all of them. In the table there are about 37,000 clones, roughly 80% of which are singletons. The sequenced sample consisted of PBMCs. The receptors shown here come from a woman between 18 and 30 years old in good health and CMV-seropositive.

The chain combines TRBV6-1 with TRBJ2-5, with 12 bases lining up with TRBD2. CDR3 length: 18 residues. V lost 3 bases, J lost 5 bases, and 13 bases stayed unmatched. Germline-derived CDR1 and CDR2 are MNHNS and SASEGT. Here the CDR3 DNA reads TGTGCCAGCAGTGAGCAACCTTGGCTAGCGGGGGGGCGGGAGACCCAGTACTTC. Protein: CASSEQPWLAGGRETQYF.

The genes are TRBV4-2 and TRBJ1-2; D perhaps matches TRBD1 (6 bases). This CDR3 spans 15 amino acids. CDR1 is LGHNA, CDR2 YNFKEQ, per germline. Trimming stripped 0 bases from V and 7 bases from J, with 15 bases between. Written as DNA, the CDR3 is TGTGCCAGCAGCCAAGAGGCCGCAGGGGCCGGTGGCTACACCTTC. Translation gives CASSQEAAGAGGYTF.

The chain couples TRBV6-1 to TRBJ1-2; perhaps TRBD1 as D (6 bases). The V end was cut by 9 bases, the J end by 1 base, with 12 bases between. Germline CDR1 MNHNS, CDR2 SASEGT. This CDR3 region has 13 residues. CDR3 sequence reads: CARSRGINYGYTF. The CDR3 nucleotides are TGTGCCAGAAGCAGGGGTATTAACTATGGCTACACCTTC.

CDR3 in amino acids: CASSFTGTTNLEQYF. Here the CDR3 DNA reads TGTGCCAGCAGTTTCACCGGGACTACCAATCTGGAGCAGTACTTC. This chain joins TRBV2 and TRBJ2-7; 7 positions agree with TRBD2. This CDR3 region has 15 residues. CDR1 and CDR2 (germline): SNHLY, FYNNEI. The V and J ends lost 5 bases and 7 bases, in that order; junction bases with no gene match: 14.

As concerns this clone: One end of the junction does not line up with germline, which may come from a read error. The V and J genes are TRBV13 and TRBJ2-3; 7 bases map to TRBD2. The CDR3 sequence is 13 residues long. The V gene's germline CDR1 is PRHDT and CDR2 FYEKMQ (reference sequence). The CDR3 loop is CASSLGEGSTQYF. The CDR3 DNA reads TGTGCCAGCAGCCTAGGGGAGGGTTCGACGCAGTATTTT.

The genes are TRBV7-2 and TRBJ2-1, with 7 bases identical to TRBD1. The V segment lost 5 bases and the J segment 4 bases; nucleotides outside the gene matches: 5. The CDR3 length is 14 residues. The germline CDR1 and CDR2 sequences are SGHTA and FQGNSA. CDR3 amino acids: CASSRTGLYNEQFF. CDR3 sequence (DNA): TGTGCCAGCAGCAGGACAGGCTTATACAATGAGCAGTTCTTC.

This chain uses TRBV18 with TRBJ2-1, with D perhaps TRBD1 (5 bases). Trimming pared 4 bases from V and 0 bases from J, leaving 10 bases between. This CDR3 has 15 amino acids. Germline CDR1 reads KGHSH; CDR2 reads LQKENI. In nucleotides, the CDR3 is TGTGCCAGCTCACGACAGCCTAGCTCCTACAATGAGCAGTTCTTC. Translated, it gives CASSRQPSSYNEQFF.

The chain has TRBV28 and TRBJ2-5, with 7 positions matching TRBD2. Judging by the DNA end, TRBJ2-7 fits better; the J call may be wrong. Germline V gene data show CDR1 as MDHEN and CDR2 as SYDVKM. CDR3 length: 14 residues. The CDR3 DNA follows: TGTGCCAGCAGTTTTTACGGGGGGATCTACGAGCAGTACTTC. Residues: CASSFYGGIYEQYF.

Concerning this clone itself: The junction departs from germline at one end; a sequencing error may be responsible. This chain uses TRBV7-9 with TRBJ2-3, with 10 bases identical to TRBD2. Germline V gene lookup returns CDR1 SEHNR and CDR2 FQNEAQ (reference sequence). The CDR3 spans 14 residues. The CDR3 region has the DNA TGTGCCAGCAGCCTAGCGGGAGTAATTGATACGCAGTATTTT. Residues: CASSLAGVIDTQYF. The full variable domain, in which reference TRBV7-9 and TRBJ2-3 provide the parts outside the CDR3, is DTGVSQNPRHKITKRGQNVTFRCDPISEHNRLYWYRQTLGQGPEFLTYFQNEAQLEKSRLLSDRFSAERPKGSFSTLEIQRTEQGDSAMYLCASSLAGVIDTQYFGPGTRLTVL.

This clone is a singleton in its sample. This chain joins TRBV27 and TRBJ1-2; D is possibly TRBD1 (5 bases). From germline, CDR1 is MNHEY and CDR2 SMNVEV (reference sequence). Trimming pared 3 bases from V and 6 bases from J, leaving 8 bases between. CDR3 length: 12 amino acids. CDR3 nucleotides: TGTGCCAGCAGTTTCGGGGGGAATGGCTACACCTTC. Protein product: CASSFGGNGYTF.

The rearrangement links TRBV18 to TRBJ2-5; 7 nucleotides agree with TRBD1. This CDR3 spans 15 amino acids. Germline V CDR1 and CDR2: KGHSH, LQKENI. Trimming took 5 bases from V and 5 from J; bases not matched to a gene: 11. CDR3 in DNA: TGTGCCAGCTCATCGTACAGGGGTTTCGGGGAGACCCAGTACTTC. Protein: CASSSYRGFGETQYF.

The rearrangement joins TRBV6-5 to TRBJ2-1; 7 bases agree with TRBD2. CDR1 and CDR2 (germline): MNHEY, SVGAGI. This CDR3 region has 14 residues. V shed 0 bases and J 15 bases; nucleotides not matched to a gene: 11. The chain's CDR3 is CASSYSGGDSTPFF. The CDR3 DNA is TGTGCCAGCAGTTACTCGGGGGGGGACTCAACCCCGTTCTTC.

DNA for the CDR3: TGTGCCAGCAGCTTGTTTTCGGGGGGAATCTCTGGAAACACCATATATTTT. Amino acids: CASSLFSGGISGNTIYF. The chain has TRBV5-6 and TRBJ1-3; D is possibly TRBD1 (5 bases). With 1 base removed from V and 0 bases from J, the gap between germline ends came to 14 bases. The V gene's germline CDR1 is SGHDT and CDR2 YYEEEE. CDR3 length equals 17 residues.

The chain combines TRBV19 with TRBJ2-7, with D perhaps matching TRBD2 (6 bases). Germline V gene data show CDR1 as LNHDA and CDR2 as SQIVND (reference sequence). This CDR3 comprises 13 residues. V gave up 6 bases and J gave up 3 bases, with 12 bases separating them. The CDR3 DNA reads as TGTGCCAGTAGCCCCGGGGAGGACTACGAGCAGTACTTC. It translates to CASSPGEDYEQYF.

The rearrangement uses TRBV11-2 and TRBJ2-2; TRBD1 matches at 10 bases. J was trimmed by 5 bases and V by 3 bases; bases with no gene match: 6. The V gene's germline CDR1 is SGHAT and CDR2 FQNNGV. This CDR3 is 16 amino acids long. The CDR3 DNA is TGTGCCAGCAGCTTTGGACAGGGGGTTAGGACCGGGGAGCTGTTTTTT. As protein: CASSFGQGVRTGELFF.

The genes are TRBV7-9 and TRBJ2-7, with D possibly TRBD2 on 6 matching bases. In germline, CDR1 is SEHNR, CDR2 FQNEAQ (reference sequence). CDR3 length: 15 amino acids. The V end lost 5 bases, the J end lost 0 bases, and 14 bases lay between the germline ends. CDR3 nucleotide sequence: TGTGCCAGCAGCCTATCCGGGACTCTCTCCTACGAGCAGTACTTC. This gives the protein CASSLSGTLSYEQYF.

V gene TRBV5-6 combines with J gene TRBJ2-7; D may be TRBD2 (5 bases). Trimming pared 0 bases from V and 4 bases from J, leaving 14 bases between. Germline-derived CDR1 and CDR2 are SGHDT and YYEEEE. The CDR3 spans 15 residues. The CDR3 here is CASSLGAGLRYEQYF. DNA of the CDR3: TGTGCCAGCAGCTTGGGTGCGGGTTTAAGGTACGAGCAGTACTTC.

This clone showed up just a few times. This sequence joins TRBV4-3 and TRBJ1-4; 9 nucleotides line up with TRBD1. CDR1 is LGHNA and CDR2 is YSLEER in the germline V gene. V gave up 0 bases and J gave up 8 bases; unmatched junction bases: 10. This CDR3 spans 17 amino acids. The CDR3 bases are TGCGCCAGCAGCCAAGACCCGCCGGGACAGGGAGGGGAAAAACTGTTTTTT. This gives the protein CASSQDPPGQGGEKLFF.

A word on this clone: Other nucleotide sequences in the sample specify the same CDR3. The rearrangement links TRBV29-1 to TRBJ2-5; 7 bases match TRBD1. J was trimmed by 9 bases and V by 1 base; bases with no gene match: 14. Germline CDR1 reads SQVTM; CDR2 reads ANQGSEA. The CDR3 has 15 amino acids. CDR3 loop: CSVEGREGGPAAQYF. The CDR3 DNA reads as TGCAGCGTTGAAGGGCGAGAAGGGGGCCCTGCGGCCCAGTACTTC. Full variable domain (outside the CDR3, taken from reference TRBV29-1 and TRBJ2-5): SAVISQKPSRDICQRGTSLTIQCQVDSQVTMMFWYRQQPGQSLTLIATANQGSEATYESGFVIDKFPISRPNLTFSTLTVSNMSPEDSSIYLCSVEGREGGPAAQYFGPGTRLLVL.

By frequency in the sample, this clone is medium-sized (0.01 to 0.1%). The chain combines TRBV6-6 with TRBJ2-7; 7 positions agree with TRBD1. CDR3 length: 16 residues. After removal of 4 bases from V and 0 bases from J, the junction contained 9 bases not matched to a gene. Germline values: CDR1 MNHNY, CDR2 SVGAGI (reference sequence). The CDR3 protein is CASSSPTTGISYEQYF. The DNA for the CDR3 is TGTGCCAGCAGTTCCCCCACGACAGGGATCTCCTACGAGCAGTACTTC.

The chain has TRBV19 and TRBJ2-1; possible D gene TRBD1, 5 bases. The CDR3 has 15 residues. Germline V gene lookup returns CDR1 LNHDA and CDR2 SQIVND (reference sequence). The V gene lost 6 bases and the J gene lost 2 bases, with 14 bases spanning the gap. CDR3 loop: CASSLGHVTYNEQFF. CDR3 bases: TGTGCCAGTAGCCTAGGACACGTAACCTACAATGAGCAGTTCTTC.

The chain employs TRBV4-3 and TRBJ2-2; 8 bases align to TRBD1. This CDR3 is built from 15 residues. Germline V lookup: CDR1 LGHNA, CDR2 YSLEER. The ends lost 6 bases at V and 6 bases at J; junction bases unmatched: 9. Written as DNA, the CDR3 is TGCGCCAGCAGGCCGGACAGGGCCCCCCCCGGGGAGCTGTTTTTT. Its translation is CASRPDRAPPGELFF.

The J gene is TRBJ2-2, the V gene TRBV28; a possible D gene is TRBD1 (5 bases). The germline CDR1 and CDR2 sequences are MDHEN and SYDVKM. The CDR3 length is 15 residues. V was shortened by 6 bases and J by 5 bases, with 16 bases between the two germline ends. CDR3 nucleotide sequence: TGTGCCAGCAGACCTGACAGCCCCCGTACCGGGGAGCTGTTTTTT. Protein: CASRPDSPRTGELFF. Using reference TRBV28 and TRBJ2-2 for the parts outside the CDR3, the full variable domain is DVKVTQSSRYLVKRTGEKVFLECVQDMDHENMFWYRQDPGLGLRLIYFSYDVKMKEKGDIPEGYSVSREKKERFSLILESASTNQTSMYLCASRPDSPRTGELFFGEGSRLTVL.

The chain recombines TRBV9 with TRBJ2-3; 9 bases map to TRBD1. V gave up 4 bases and J gave up 3 bases; unmatched junction bases: 9. Looked up from germline, CDR1 is SGDLS and CDR2 is YYNGEE. The length of the CDR3 is 16 residues. CDR3 coding DNA: TGTGCCAGCAGCTATACCGGGACAGGGATTACAGATACGCAGTATTTT. Protein sequence: CASSYTGTGITDTQYF.

In its sample, this clone was seen a few times. This chain links TRBV19 with TRBJ2-5; 9 bases map to TRBD2. The CDR3 length is 18 residues. Germline V lookup: CDR1 LNHDA, CDR2 SQIVND (reference sequence). The ends lost 2 bases at V and 5 bases at J; junction bases unmatched: 15. CDR3 DNA sequence: TGTGCCAGTAGTATAAGCGCTCTTTTAGCGGGAGAGGGGGAGACCCAGTACTTC. Translation gives CASSISALLAGEGETQYF.

The chain has TRBV5-8 and TRBJ2-7; no clear D gene. The germline gives CDR1 SGHTS, CDR2 YDEGEE. Trimming cost V 1 base and J 4 bases, with 15 bases left between them. The CDR3 is 15 amino acids. CDR3 coding DNA: TGTGCCAGCAGCTTGCGCGGATTAAGGTCGTACGAGCAGTACTTC. It specifies CASSLRGLRSYEQYF. Together with reference TRBV5-8 and TRBJ2-7, the CDR3 gives the full variable domain: EAGVTQSPTHLIKTRGQQATLRCSPISGHTSVYWYQQALGLGLQFLLWYDEGEERNRGNFPPRFSGRQFPNYSSELNVNALELEDSALYLCASSLRGLRSYEQYFGPGTRLTVT.

The V call is TRBV7-6, the J call TRBJ2-5; TRBD2 agrees at 7 bases. CDR1 is SGHVS and CDR2 is FNYEAQ in the germline V gene. This CDR3 region has 16 residues. The V and J ends lost 1 base and 5 bases, in that order; junction bases with no gene match: 10. CDR3 sequence: CASSLVPRGSRETQYF. CDR3 bases: TGTGCCAGCAGCTTAGTCCCGCGGGGGAGCAGGGAGACCCAGTACTTC.